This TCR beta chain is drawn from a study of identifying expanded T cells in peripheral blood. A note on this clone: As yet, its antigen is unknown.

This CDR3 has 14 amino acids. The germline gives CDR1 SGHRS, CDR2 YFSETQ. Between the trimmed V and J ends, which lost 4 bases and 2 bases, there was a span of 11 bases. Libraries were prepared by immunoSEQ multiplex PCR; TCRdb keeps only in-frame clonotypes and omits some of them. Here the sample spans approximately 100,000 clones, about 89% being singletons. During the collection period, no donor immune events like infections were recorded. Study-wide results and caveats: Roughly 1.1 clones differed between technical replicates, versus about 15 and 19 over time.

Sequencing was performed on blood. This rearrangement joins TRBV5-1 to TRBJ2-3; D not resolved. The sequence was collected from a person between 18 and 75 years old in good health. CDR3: CASSVGSHTDTQYF. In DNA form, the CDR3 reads TGCGCCAGCAGCGTGGGGTCCCACACAGATACGCAGTATTTT.